The 16 T cell receptor beta chains given below trace back to one sample, sequenced in a study of blood T cell repertoires in COVID-19. Assay: immunoSEQ multiplex PCR; the TCRdb copy retains only in-frame clones and omits some. The sample records 250,000 to 300,000 clones, around nine tenths being singletons. Sample: peripheral blood. Every receptor here comes from a woman aged 70 to 79 with COVID-19, enrolled during active disease.

The rearrangement uses TRBV7-9 and TRBJ1-1; weak D call: TRBD1 (5 bases). This CDR3 region has 15 residues. The ends were cut back, 8 bases at V and 2 bases at J, with 18 bases in the middle. CDR1 is SEHNR and CDR2 is FQNEAQ in the germline V gene (reference sequence). CDR3 nucleotide sequence: TGTGCCAGCGGGTTCCAATTTAGGGGCAACACTGAAGCTTTCTTT. It translates to CASGFQFRGNTEAFF. Full variable domain (remainder filled in from reference TRBV7-9 and TRBJ1-1): DTGVSQNPRHKITKRGQNVTFRCDPISEHNRLYWYRQTLGQGPEFLTYFQNEAQLEKSRLLSDRFSAERPKGSFSTLEIQRTEQGDSAMYLCASGFQFRGNTEAFFGQGTRLTVV.

The J gene is TRBJ2-7, the V gene TRBV6-5; 11 bases match TRBD2. Germline trimming cut 7 bases from V and 5 bases from J; bases unmatched to any gene: 10. The CDR3 runs to 15 residues. CDR1 and CDR2 (germline): MNHEY, SVGAGI. The CDR3 DNA sequence: TGTGCCAGCAATAAGATAGCGGGGGGGCCCCACGAGCAGTACTTC. Translating gives CASNKIAGGPHEQYF.

This clone was counted a single time. The J gene is TRBJ1-4, the V gene TRBV10-3; 8 positions agree with TRBD1. Germline CDR1 ENHRY, CDR2 SYGVKD. V shed 4 bases, J shed 7 bases, and the junction held 11 bases outside the gene matches. The CDR3 runs to 16 residues. CDR3 coding DNA: TGTGCCATCAGTGGGACAGGGCCTGAGGGTGGTGAAAAACTGTTTTTT. This translates into CAISGTGPEGGEKLFF.

The chain is built from TRBV18 and TRBJ1-1, with 8 bases matching TRBD1. The V gene's germline CDR1 is KGHSH and CDR2 LQKENI. CDR3 size: 14 residues. The V and J ends lost 1 base and 3 bases, in that order; junction bases with no gene match: 1. The CDR3 sequence: CASSPLDRDTEAFF. The CDR3 coding sequence is TGTGCCAGCTCACCACTGGACAGGGACACTGAAGCTTTCTTT. The complete variable domain, with remaining parts taken from reference TRBV18 and TRBJ1-1, reads NAGVMQNPRHLVRRRGQEARLRCSPMKGHSHVYWYRQLPEEGLKFMVYLQKENIIDESGMPKERFSAEFPKEGPSILRIQQVVRGDSAAYFCASSPLDRDTEAFFGQGTRLTVV.

The genes are TRBV6-4 and TRBJ1-2; maybe TRBD1 (6 bases). In germline, CDR1 is MRHNA, CDR2 SNTAGT. V shed 5 bases and J shed 6 bases, with 16 bases lying between them. The CDR3 runs to 14 residues. In nucleotides, the CDR3 is TGTGCCAGCAGTTCCGAAAAGGGGGAGCATGGCTACACCTTC. This codes for CASSSEKGEHGYTF.

This clone was counted only a few times. This chain joins TRBV12-2 and TRBJ1-2; the table's TRBD1 call for D was not verified on the DNA. TRBV12-2 is marked as a pseudogene. This CDR3 region has 17 residues. Here the CDR3 DNA reads TGTGCAAGTCGCTTAGTATCGGTTTGGCGGGACAGGGATTCTTACACCTTC. This translates into CASRLVSVWRDRDSYTF.

The chain couples TRBV9 to TRBJ1-4, with a weak D call TRBD1 (6 bases). Germline loops: CDR1 SGDLS, CDR2 YYNGEE. The length of the CDR3 is 13 residues. With 1 base removed from V and 10 bases from J, the gap between germline ends came to 11 bases. CDR3: CASSVTPTGKLFF. Here the CDR3 DNA reads TGTGCCAGCAGCGTAACCCCGACAGGAAAACTGTTTTTT.

The chain joins TRBV14 to TRBJ2-7, with 7 bases that match TRBD1. CDR3 length equals 15 residues. Per germline, CDR1 SGHDN and CDR2 FVKESK. Trimming removed 1 base from V and 3 bases from J; junction bases left unmatched: 6. The DNA of the CDR3 is TGTGCCAGCAGCCAAGGGACAGGCTTGTACTACGAGCAGTACTTC. Translating it yields CASSQGTGLYYEQYF.

This chain uses TRBV12-3 or TRBV12-4 with TRBJ2-1; D gene unclear. The CDR3 covers 11 residues. The ends were cut back, 6 bases at V and 7 bases at J, with 7 bases in the middle. The CDR3 region has the DNA TGTGCCAGCAGCGGTAAAAATGAGCAGTTCTTC. Translated: CASSGKNEQFF.

V is TRBV30 and J is TRBJ1-2; TRBD1 agrees at 7 bases. Germline CDR1 GTSNPN, CDR2 SVGIG (reference sequence). V dropped 8 bases and J dropped 2; count of bases not matched to a gene: 8. This CDR3 comprises 13 residues. CDR3 region: CARNRGLNYGYTF. CDR3 sequence (DNA): TGTGCCCGTAACAGGGGCCTAAACTATGGCTACACCTTC.

The V call is TRBV2, the J call TRBJ1-1; possible D gene TRBD1, 5 bases. V lost 6 bases and J lost 0, with 8 bases in between. CDR3 length: 13 residues. Germline loops: CDR1 SNHLY, CDR2 FYNNEI. The DNA of the CDR3 is TGTGCCAGCAGACAGGACATGAACACTGAAGCTTTCTTT. This translates into CASRQDMNTEAFF.

The V call is TRBV9, the J call TRBJ1-1; TRBD1 matches 8 bases. The CDR3 runs 11 residues. V was pared by 3 bases and J by 10 bases, with 2 bases of the junction left unmatched. Germline V CDR1 and CDR2: SGDLS, YYNGEE. CDR3 in DNA: TGTGCCAGCAGCGCAGGGGGCGCAGCTTTCTTT. Translated, it gives CASSAGGAAFF.

The rearrangement links TRBV5-6 to TRBJ1-1; D may be TRBD1 (6 bases). The germline V gene has CDR1 SGHDT and CDR2 YYEEEE. This CDR3 spans 15 amino acids. V lost 4 bases and J lost 0, with 13 bases in between. The CDR3 DNA reads TGTGCCAGCAGCACATACAGGGTCGTGAACACTGAAGCTTTCTTT. This encodes CASSTYRVVNTEAFF. The variable domain in full, completed from reference TRBV5-6 and TRBJ1-1, reads DAGVTQSPTHLIKTRGQQVTLRCSPKSGHDTVSWYQQALGQGPQFIFQYYEEEERQRGNFPDRFSGHQFPNYSSELNVNALLLGDSALYLCASSTYRVVNTEAFFGQGTRLTVV.

The rearrangement links TRBV5-5 to TRBJ1-1, with a tentative D call TRBD1 (6 bases). The CDR3 extends over 14 amino acids. Germline assignment: CDR1 SGHKS and CDR2 YYEKEE (reference sequence). V was trimmed by 7 bases and J by 0 bases, leaving 13 bases between them. The CDR3 nucleotides are TGTGCCAGCTCGGACAGACCCTTGAACACTGAAGCTTTCTTT. It translates to CASSDRPLNTEAFF. Filled out from reference TRBV5-5 and TRBJ1-1, the complete variable domain reads DAGVTQSPTHLIKTRGQQVTLRCSPISGHKSVSWYQQVLGQGPQFIFQYYEKEERGRGNFPDRFSARQFPNYSSELNVNALLLGDSALYLCASSDRPLNTEAFFGQGTRLTVV.

The V gene is TRBV5-8, the J gene TRBJ1-4, with 9 positions matching TRBD1. Germline CDR1 is SGHTS and CDR2 is YDEGEE. The trim removed 4 bases at V and 8 bases at J, leaving 12 bases unmatched. This CDR3 has 16 amino acids. The CDR3: CASSQLQGAQGEKLFF. CDR3 bases: TGTGCCAGCAGCCAGCTACAGGGGGCCCAGGGGGAAAAACTGTTTTTT. Drawing the rest from reference TRBV5-8 and TRBJ1-4, the complete variable domain is EAGVTQSPTHLIKTRGQQATLRCSPISGHTSVYWYQQALGLGLQFLLWYDEGEERNRGNFPPRFSGRQFPNYSSELNVNALELEDSALYLCASSQLQGAQGEKLFFGSGTQLSVL.

This chain uses TRBV4-2 with TRBJ2-7; TRBD1 might be the D (6 bases). The CDR3 extends over 15 amino acids. Germline loops: CDR1 LGHNA, CDR2 YNFKEQ. V was pared by 0 bases and J by 0 bases, with 9 bases between. The CDR3 is CASSQDPDSSYEQYF. The CDR3 DNA is TGTGCCAGCAGCCAAGACCCGGACAGCTCCTACGAGCAGTACTTC.